Listed below are T cell receptor beta chains from one sample, sequenced in a study of spatial heterogeneity in lung cancer. MiXCR, applied by TCRdb to the 5' RACE reads, yields one record per CDR3 protein. The sample consists of 60,000 to 90,000 distinct CDR3 sequences, about 14% of them appearing once. The specimen was PBMCs, collected at surgery. The receptors here all came from a male donor with early-stage non-small cell lung cancer. The CDR3 runs from the conserved cysteine through the conserved F or W. Fields, in order: clone size, V gene, D gene, J gene, CDR3 DNA, CDR3 protein. The D gene is left open where the match is weak. Only some rows state a clone size, as once, few, many or a class for expanded clones.

>few|TRBV5-1|TRBD2|TRBJ2-1
TGCGCCAGCAGCCCTAGCGGGAGGGCCCCCTACAATGAGCAGTTCTTC
CASSPSGRAPYNEQFF
>-|TRBV2|-|TRBJ2-5
TGTGCCAGCAGTGAGGAGACAGAGACCCAGTACTTC
CASSEETETQYF
>-|TRBV2|-|TRBJ2-1
TGTGCCAGCACAGGGCCCCCCTCCTACAATGAGCAGTTCTTC
CASTGPPSYNEQFF
>many|TRBV6-5|TRBD2|TRBJ2-3
TGTGCCAGCAGTTCCCCAGCGGGAGGTGGGCGAGGAGATACGCAGTATTTT
CASSSPAGGGRGDTQYF
>few|TRBV6-1|-|TRBJ1-5
TGTGCCAGCACCGAGGGGTCGGGACTTGGTTATGATCAGCCCCAGCATTTT
CASTEGSGLGYDQPQHF
>-|TRBV6-1|-|TRBJ1-5
TGTGCCAGCAACTTTAAGCCCCAGCATTTT
CASNFKPQHF
>-|TRBV11-2|-|TRBJ1-2
TGTGCCAGCAGCATCGGGCCTAACTATGGCTACACCTTC
CASSIGPNYGYTF
>few|TRBV2|TRBD1|TRBJ2-3
TGTGCCAGCAAGGACAGGGTAGGCACAGATACGCAGTATTTT
CASKDRVGTDTQYF
>-|TRBV10-3|-|TRBJ2-2
TGTGCCATCGACTCGGATGCGAACACCGGGGAGCTGTTTTTT
CAIDSDANTGELFF
>-|TRBV12-3/TRBV12-4|-|TRBJ2-3
TGTGCCAGCGGCCCGTTTCGCACAGATACGCAGTATTTT
CASGPFRTDTQYF
>few|TRBV12-3/TRBV12-4|TRBD1|TRBJ1-4
TGTGCCAGCAGCCGGGCAGGGGGCTCTAATGAAAAACTGTTTTTT
CASSRAGGSNEKLFF
>-|TRBV20-1|-|TRBJ1-3
TGCAGTGCTAGAGATTTCGGTACAGGCGGGCCTGGAAACACCATATATTTT
CSARDFGTGGPGNTIYF
>few|TRBV11-1|-|TRBJ2-5
TGTGCCAGCAGCCGTGGAGGGAGCAAGGGAGAGACCCAGTACTTC
CASSRGGSKGETQYF
>few|TRBV6-2/TRBV6-3|TRBD2|TRBJ2-1
TGTGCCAGCAGTTTCCCCACCTCAACTAGCGGGAGAGTCAATGAGCAGTTCTTC
CASSFPTSTSGRVNEQFF
>many|TRBV20-1|TRBD2|TRBJ2-7
TGCAGTGCTAGTGAGGGCCCTAGCGGCTCCTACGAGCAGTACTTC
CSASEGPSGSYEQYF
>many|TRBV4-3|-|TRBJ2-2
TGCGCCAGCAGCCAAGGCACAGCAACGAACACCGGGGAGCTGTTTTTT
CASSQGTATNTGELFF
>few|TRBV12-3/TRBV12-4|-|TRBJ1-3
TGTGCCAGCAGACAGCATGGGGAAGGATCTGGAAACACCATATATTTT
CASRQHGEGSGNTIYF
>-|TRBV12-3/TRBV12-4|-|TRBJ1-6
TGTGCCAGCAGTTTAAATCAGGGTCCGAATTCACCCCTCCACTTT
CASSLNQGPNSPLHF
>many|TRBV28|-|TRBJ2-7
TGTGCCAGCAGTTTTAACAGGGACTCCTACGAGCAGTACTTC
CASSFNRDSYEQYF
>-|TRBV3-1|-|TRBJ1-1
TGTGCCAGCAGCCGCGACCCTCAAATGAACACTGAAGCTTTCTTT
CASSRDPQMNTEAFF
>-|TRBV6-5|TRBD2|TRBJ2-7
TGTGCCAGCAGCCTAAAGACTAGCGGGAGAGGCGAGCAGTACTTC
CASSLKTSGRGEQYF
>-|TRBV7-2|-|TRBJ2-5
TGTGCCAGCAGCTTAGTATCGAGCGGGCGAGGGCAAGAGACCCAGTACTTC
CASSLVSSGRGQETQYF
>many|TRBV7-9|-|TRBJ2-7
TGTGCCAGCAGCGCCCAGGGGTCCCCCCACCTCGAGCAGTACTTC
CASSAQGSPHLEQYF
>-|TRBV5-1|-|TRBJ2-5
TGCGCCAGCAGCGTAGACGGGACGCGGGAGACCCAGTACTTC
CASSVDGTRETQYF
>few|TRBV19|-|TRBJ2-3
TGTGCCAGTAGCCTCTCTCCCACCGGCCCACCAGATACGCAGTATTTT
CASSLSPTGPPDTQYF
>-|TRBV2|-|TRBJ2-5
TGTGCCAGCAGTTTCCAGCAATACCAAGAGACCCAGTACTTC
CASSFQQYQETQYF
>-|TRBV11-2|-|TRBJ2-5
TGTGCCAGCAAGGAAACGGGAAATCACGAGACCCAGTACTTC
CASKETGNHETQYF
>many|TRBV10-3|-|TRBJ2-7
TGTGCCATCACCAGAGAGGGATGGCCCGACGAGCAGTACTTC
CAITREGWPDEQYF
>many|TRBV5-1|-|TRBJ1-5
TGCGCCAGCAGCAGTGTGGGGGGTGCTCAGCCCCAGCATTTT
CASSSVGGAQPQHF
>many|TRBV7-9|-|TRBJ2-7
TGTGCCAGCAGCCCACGAAGTTCCTACGAGCAGTACTTC
CASSPRSSYEQYF
>many|TRBV20-1|TRBD2|TRBJ2-1
TGCAGCGCTACGGGGGGGAGTCTTGGAACGAATGAGCAGTTCTTC
CSATGGSLGTNEQFF
>few|TRBV4-1|-|TRBJ1-2
TGCGCCAGCAGCCAGGGCGATGTTGGGGACTACTATGGCTACACCTTC
CASSQGDVGDYYGYTF
>-|TRBV5-1|-|TRBJ2-5
TGCGCCAGCAGCATGGACAGGACCCAGTACTTC
CASSMDRTQYF
>-|TRBV3-1|-|TRBJ2-2
TGTGCCAGCAGCCAAGGCCACCCCTCTCCCGGGGAGCTGTTTTTT
CASSQGHPSPGELFF
>-|TRBV4-1|-|TRBJ2-3
TGCGCCAGCAGCCCGGGGTCGACAGGCGGGGTTGATACGCAGTATTTT
CASSPGSTGGVDTQYF
>many|TRBV7-9|-|TRBJ2-3
TGTGCCAGCAGCTTGGGCGGGATCACAGATACGCAGTATTTT
CASSLGGITDTQYF
>many|TRBV3-1|TRBD2|TRBJ2-1
TGTGCCAGCAGCCAAGGAGCGGGAGGGCCGGAAATAAATGAGCAGTTCTTC
CASSQGAGGPEINEQFF
>many|TRBV5-1|-|TRBJ1-4
TGCGCCAGCAGCTTGGTTTGGGGATCGGATGAAAAACTGTTTTTT
CASSLVWGSDEKLFF
>few|TRBV21-1|-|TRBJ2-7
TGTGCCAGCAGCAAATGTACCAGGGTCTCCTACGAGCAGTACTTC
CASSKCTRVSYEQYF
>few|TRBV5-1|-|TRBJ2-3
TGCGCCAGCAGCTCCGTCCCCACAGATACGCAGTATTTT
CASSSVPTDTQYF
>few|TRBV7-9|-|TRBJ2-1
TGTGCCAGCAGACCCACGGCTTTTGCTTACAATGAGCAGTTCTTC
CASRPTAFAYNEQFF
>many|TRBV15|-|TRBJ2-7
TGTGCCACCAGCAGAGGACTTGGGGGCACCTACGAGCAGTACTTC
CATSRGLGGTYEQYF